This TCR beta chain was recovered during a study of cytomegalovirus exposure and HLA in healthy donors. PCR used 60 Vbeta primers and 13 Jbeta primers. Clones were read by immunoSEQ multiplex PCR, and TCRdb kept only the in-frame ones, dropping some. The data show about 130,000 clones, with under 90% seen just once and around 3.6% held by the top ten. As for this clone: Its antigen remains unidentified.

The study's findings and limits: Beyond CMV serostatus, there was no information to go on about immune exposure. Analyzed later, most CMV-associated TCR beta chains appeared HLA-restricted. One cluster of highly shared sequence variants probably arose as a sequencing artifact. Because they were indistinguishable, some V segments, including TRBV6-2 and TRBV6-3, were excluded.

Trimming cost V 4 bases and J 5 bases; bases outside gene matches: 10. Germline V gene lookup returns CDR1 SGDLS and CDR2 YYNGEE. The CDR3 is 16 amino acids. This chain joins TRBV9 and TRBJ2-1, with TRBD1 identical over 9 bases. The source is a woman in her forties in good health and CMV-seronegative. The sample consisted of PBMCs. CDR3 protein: CASSTSPGQGNNEQFF. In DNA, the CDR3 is TGTGCCAGCAGCACAAGTCCGGGACAGGGCAACAATGAGCAGTTCTTC. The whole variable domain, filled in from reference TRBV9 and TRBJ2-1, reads DSGVTQTPKHLITATGQRVTLRCSPRSGDLSVYWYQQSLDQGLQFLIQYYNGEERAKGNILERFSAQQFPDLHSELNLSSLELGDSALYFCASSTSPGQGNNEQFFGPGTRLTVL.